The source of this T cell receptor (beta chain) is a study of tumor and adjacent non-tumor tissue in lung cancer. The wider study: Histology: around twelve adenocarcinoma, a couple of squamous cell carcinoma, 1 small cell lung cancer. Each sample yielded some 4 million productive TCRbeta reads on average. Findings and limits, study-wide: Shorter survival was associated with higher TCR diversity in tumors. TCR diversity was significantly greater in tumor than normal lung tissue.

The germline V gene encodes CDR1 MNHNS and CDR2 SASEGT. Trimming took 10 bases from V and 3 from J; bases not matched to a gene: 5. The CDR3 contains 13 residues. The library came from three nested PCR rounds adapted from ARM-PCR protocols. One entry per CDR3 protein results from TCRdb running MiXCR on the multiplex PCR reads. Among under 80,000 distinct CDR3 sequences listed, more than 75% were seen once. Of note for this clonotype: The target antigen is unknown. Given the absence of the conserved phenylalanine or tryptophan at the CDR3 end, a read error is likely.

RNA was extracted from bulk tissue without any cell sorting. More than 3 cm separated this lung sample from the edge of the tumor. This chain uses TRBV6-1 with TRBJ2-7; TRBD2 agrees at 11 bases. This TCR derives from a man in his fifties or sixties with non-small cell lung cancer. Input material: distant non-tumor lung tissue. CDR3 bases: TGTGCCAACACTACTAGCGGGAGCTACGAGCAGTACTCC. It encodes CANTTSGSYEQYS.